Below are 31 T cell receptor beta chains sequenced from a single sample in a study of beta chain features in type 1 diabetes. Investigators reverse transcribed all isolated RNA, so they sequenced expressed TCRB transcripts. The method was immunoSEQ multiplex PCR; TCRdb's version includes in-frame clones alone and lacks a portion of them. This sample has 100,000 to 150,000 clones, with 17% found just once. Their specific antigens are unknown. Study conclusions and caveats: Moderately but significantly shorter TCRB CDR3s were found in Type 1 diabetes patients in all four CD4+ subsets.

Sequencing input: central memory CD4+ T cells from blood. The receptor source for this set is a man between 18 and 29 years old with type 1 diabetes.

A few counts support this clone. The J gene is TRBJ2-7, the V gene TRBV28, with 13 bases matching TRBD2. Germline V lookup: CDR1 MDHEN, CDR2 SYDVKM. The J segment lost 1 base and the V segment lost 2 bases, leaving 2 bases of the junction unmatched. The CDR3 covers 16 residues. CDR3 bases: TGTGCCAGCAGTTTAACTAGCGGGGGGGCATCCTACGAGCAGTACTTC. This sequence encodes CASSLTSGGASYEQYF.

This clone has more than one count but fewer than ten. The rearrangement uses TRBV29-1 and TRBJ2-4; D assignment may be TRBD1 or TRBD2 (6 bases each). Trimming stripped 2 bases from V and 6 bases from J, with 11 bases between. This CDR3 comprises 13 residues. Germline assignment: CDR1 SQVTM and CDR2 ANQGSEA. CDR3: CSVEKQGGNIQYF. As DNA, the CDR3 is TGCAGCGTTGAAAAACAGGGAGGAAACATTCAGTACTTC.

There are a few counts of this clone. The chain uses TRBV7-2 and TRBJ2-1; either TRBD1 or TRBD2 may fit D (5 bases each). V dropped 5 bases and J dropped 0 bases, with 14 bases sitting between them. Germline CDR1 reads SGHTA; CDR2 reads FQGNSA. The CDR3 covers 16 residues. For the CDR3, the DNA is TGTGCCAGCAGCCCCGGGACCGATGGCTCCTACAATGAGCAGTTCTTC. It codes for CASSPGTDGSYNEQFF. Full variable domain (missing parts from reference TRBV7-2 and TRBJ2-1): GAGVSQSPSNKVTEKGKDVELRCDPISGHTALYWYRQSLGQGLEFLIYFQGNSAPDKSGLPSDRFSAERTGGSVSTLTIQRTQQEDSAVYLCASSPGTDGSYNEQFFGPGTRLTVL.

This clone was detected only a few times. The V and J genes are TRBV5-6 and TRBJ2-7, with D possibly TRBD1 on 6 matching bases. Trimming cost V 2 bases and J 4 bases, with 22 bases left between them. The CDR3 has 17 residues. CDR1 is SGHDT, CDR2 YYEEEE, per germline. The CDR3 here is CASSFFSDSEPRYEQYF. In nucleotides, the CDR3 is TGTGCCAGCAGCTTTTTCTCGGACAGCGAACCGAGATACGAGCAGTACTTC.

The chain employs TRBV30 and TRBJ1-3; TRBD1 might be the D (6 bases). Germline lookup yields CDR1 GTSNPN and CDR2 SVGIG (reference sequence). The CDR3 loop spans 14 amino acids. Trimming stripped 1 base from V and 7 bases from J, with 14 bases between. The CDR3 spells CAWSDRVIANTIYF. The CDR3, as DNA: TGTGCCTGGAGTGACAGGGTAATCGCGAACACCATATATTTT.

The J gene is TRBJ2-2, the V gene TRBV9; D possibly corresponds to TRBD1 (6 bases). The CDR3 is 15 amino acids. V shed 4 bases and J shed 2 bases, with 12 bases lying between them. Germline V lookup: CDR1 SGDLS, CDR2 YYNGEE. CDR3 bases: TGTGCCAGCAGCCCCCGACAGGTCAACACCGGGGAGCTGTTTTTT. Amino acid sequence: CASSPRQVNTGELFF.

The chain joins TRBV6-1 to TRBJ1-2; 7 nucleotides agree with TRBD1. Germline trimming cut 10 bases from V and 7 bases from J; bases unmatched to any gene: 15. The CDR3 is made up of 14 amino acids. Germline CDR1 and CDR2: MNHNS and SASEGT. As DNA, the CDR3 is TGTGCCACCAGGCGACAGGGAGGATTGGGTGGCTACACCTTC. Translated: CATRRQGGLGGYTF.

This rearrangement joins TRBV6-1 to TRBJ2-1; D is undetermined. Looked up from germline, CDR1 is MNHNS and CDR2 is SASEGT. V gave up 5 bases and J gave up 1 base, with 12 bases separating them. CDR3 size: 15 residues. DNA of the CDR3: TGTGCCAGCAGTCGGGCCGATACTTCCTACAATGAGCAGTTCTTC. Translating it yields CASSRADTSYNEQFF.

This clone was recorded a few times. J is TRBJ2-1 and V is TRBV2; 9 bases line up with TRBD2. In germline, CDR1 is SNHLY, CDR2 FYNNEI. V trimming: 7 bases; J trimming: 9 bases; junction bases outside the gene matches: 4. The CDR3 totals 12 residues. Written as DNA, the CDR3 is TGTGCCAGCAATAGCGGGAGTTTTGAGCAGTTCTTC. Translation gives CASNSGSFEQFF.

The chain combines TRBV5-1 with TRBJ1-1, with D perhaps TRBD1 (5 bases). V was pared by 5 bases and J by 4 bases, with 18 bases between. Germline assignment: CDR1 SGHRS and CDR2 YFSETQ. CDR3 length: 15 amino acids. CDR3 nucleotide sequence: TGCGCCAGCAGGGTCGGAGGGGCGGAAGGCACTGAAGCTTTCTTT. Its protein product is CASRVGGAEGTEAFF.

The chain joins TRBV4-1 to TRBJ1-4; perhaps TRBD1 as D (5 bases). V gave up 0 bases and J gave up 8 bases, with 10 bases separating them. Germline-derived CDR1 and CDR2 are MGHRA and YSYEKL. The CDR3 has 14 amino acids. CDR3 DNA sequence: TGCGCCAGCAGCCAAGATGATCGGGGGGAAAAACTGTTTTTT. It specifies CASSQDDRGEKLFF.

V and J are TRBV7-3 and TRBJ2-3, with a tentative D call TRBD1 (5 bases). The CDR3 loop spans 16 amino acids. Looked up from germline, CDR1 is SGHTA and CDR2 is FQGTGA. Between the trimmed V and J ends, which lost 3 bases and 0 bases, there was a span of 13 bases. CDR3 nucleotides: TGTGCCAGCAGCTTGGGCAGGGATTCTAGCACAGATACGCAGTATTTT. Protein product: CASSLGRDSSTDTQYF.

This chain connects TRBV12-5 to TRBJ2-7, with no clear D. Germline-derived CDR1 and CDR2 are LGHNT and FRNRAP. Trimming took 3 bases from V and 3 from J, leaving 3 bases between them. The CDR3 has 11 amino acids. Here the CDR3 reads CASGFFYEQYF. The CDR3 DNA reads as TGTGCTAGTGGTTTTTTCTACGAGCAGTACTTC.

This clone has only a few counts. This chain uses TRBV7-9 with TRBJ2-1; TRBD2 might be the D (5 bases). CDR3 size: 13 residues. Germline CDR1 SEHNR, CDR2 FQNEAQ (reference sequence). The ends were cut back, 5 bases at V and 5 bases at J, with 10 bases in the middle. CDR3: CASSLLTNNEQFF. The CDR3 coding sequence is TGTGCCAGCAGCCTTTTGACTAACAATGAGCAGTTCTTC.

The rearrangement joins TRBV19 to TRBJ2-7; the D gene could be TRBD1 or TRBD2 (6 bases each). The CDR3 runs 15 residues. V lost 6 bases and J lost 3, with 18 bases in between. The V gene's germline CDR1 is LNHDA and CDR2 SQIVND (reference sequence). The CDR3 is CASRSGVGGYYEQYF. The CDR3, as DNA: TGTGCCAGTAGGAGCGGCGTGGGGGGCTACTACGAGCAGTACTTC. The variable domain in full, with the rest retrieved from reference TRBV19 and TRBJ2-7, is DGGITQSPKYLFRKEGQNVTLSCEQNLNHDAMYWYRQDPGQGLRLIYYSQIVNDFQKGDIAEGYSVSREKKESFPLTVTSAQKNPTAFYLCASRSGVGGYYEQYFGPGTRLTVT.

CDR3 DNA sequence: TGCAGCGTTGGTCCCGGATGGGGTATGGGTGGAAACTATGGCTACACCTTC. Translating gives CSVGPGWGMGGNYGYTF. The rearrangement links TRBV29-1 to TRBJ1-2; D unclear. This CDR3 is built from 17 residues. Looked up from germline, CDR1 is SQVTM and CDR2 is ANQGSEA. V was cut by 4 bases and J by 2 bases, with 23 bases left in between.

This clone was counted only a few times. The chain uses TRBV2 and TRBJ2-7, with TRBD2 matching over 10 bases. The CDR3 has 15 amino acids. Looked up from germline, CDR1 is SNHLY and CDR2 is FYNNEI. Trimming at V came to 4 bases and at J to 6 bases, leaving 9 bases not matched to a gene. Written as DNA, the CDR3 is TGTGCCAGCAGTGCGTCTAGCGGGAGTTCCACCGAGCAGTACTTC. This translates into CASSASSGSSTEQYF.

This clone has a handful of counts. The chain joins TRBV4-2 to TRBJ2-1, with TRBD2 identical over 11 bases. From germline, CDR1 is LGHNA and CDR2 YNFKEQ. CDR3 length: 16 residues. J was trimmed by 3 bases and V by 2 bases; bases with no gene match: 3. CDR3 nucleotides: TGTGCCAGCAGCCAAACTAGCGGGGGAAACTACAATGAGCAGTTCTTC. Encoded protein: CASSQTSGGNYNEQFF.

The chain joins TRBV11-1 to TRBJ2-7; D unclear. V was pared by 2 bases and J by 3 bases, with 11 bases between. Germline lookup yields CDR1 SGHAT and CDR2 FQDESV (reference sequence). This CDR3 is 14 amino acids long. CDR3 region: CASSLRNWGYEQYF. Here the CDR3 DNA reads TGTGCCAGCAGCTTAAGGAACTGGGGCTACGAGCAGTACTTC.

This clone was counted ten times or more. V gene TRBV2 combines with J gene TRBJ2-1, with 11 bases fitting TRBD2. With 8 bases clipped from V and 13 bases from J, the junction kept 13 bases outside the gene matches. The germline CDR1 and CDR2 sequences are SNHLY and FYNNEI. CDR3 size: 14 residues. CDR3 coding DNA: TGTGCCAGCTCCCAGGAGACTAGCGGGACGAATCAGTTCTTC. Translating it yields CASSQETSGTNQFF. The full variable domain, its missing parts supplied by reference TRBV2 and TRBJ2-1, is EPEVTQTPSHQVTQMGQEVILRCVPISNHLYFYWYRQILGQKVEFLVSFYNNEISEKSEIFDDQFSVERPDGSNFTLKIRSTKLEDSAMYFCASSQETSGTNQFFGPGTRLTVL.

The chain joins TRBV6-5 to TRBJ2-3; TRBD1 is a possible D gene (5 bases). V was clipped by 7 bases and J by 2 bases, with 10 bases between them. The CDR3 covers 13 residues. CDR1 is MNHEY, CDR2 SVGAGI, per germline. The DNA of the CDR3 is TGTGCCAGCAAGGGGCTCTACACAGATACGCAGTATTTT. Its protein is CASKGLYTDTQYF.

The gene calls are TRBV5-1 and TRBJ2-1; 7 bases map to TRBD1. This CDR3 comprises 16 residues. Germline V gene lookup returns CDR1 SGHRS and CDR2 YFSETQ. With 4 bases clipped from V and 4 bases from J, the junction kept 11 bases outside the gene matches. CDR3: CASSQPPGQIYNEQFF. Written as DNA, the CDR3 is TGCGCCAGCAGCCAACCCCCGGGACAGATATACAATGAGCAGTTCTTC.

The chain combines TRBV29-1 with TRBJ2-5, with 7 bases aligning to TRBD1. V dropped 0 bases and J dropped 7; count of bases not matched to a gene: 11. The CDR3 runs to 15 residues. In germline, CDR1 is SQVTM, CDR2 ANQGSEA. The CDR3 reads CSVEDLRRGQGTQYF. Here the CDR3 DNA reads TGCAGCGTTGAAGATCTTAGAAGGGGGCAGGGGACCCAGTACTTC.

The chain employs TRBV20-1 and TRBJ2-1, with a weak D call TRBD2 (6 bases). This CDR3 region has 11 residues. V dropped 3 bases and J dropped 9 bases, with 9 bases sitting between them. CDR1 and CDR2 from the germline V gene are DFQATT and SNEGSKA (reference sequence). CDR3 amino acids: CSARGLREQFF. CDR3 DNA sequence: TGCAGTGCTAGGGGACTTCGTGAGCAGTTCTTC.

The gene calls are TRBV4-3 and TRBJ1-6; 10 nucleotides match TRBD1. V dropped 3 bases and J dropped 5; count of bases not matched to a gene: 4. The germline gives CDR1 LGHNA, CDR2 YSLEER. The CDR3 covers 16 residues. DNA of the CDR3: TGCGCCAGCAGCCAGGGGACAGGGGAGGATAATTCACCCCTCCACTTT. Amino acids: CASSQGTGEDNSPLHF.

This clone turned up a few times. J is TRBJ2-1 and V is TRBV27, with 7 bases lining up with TRBD2. V was pared by 2 bases and J by 7 bases, with 8 bases of the junction left unmatched. The CDR3 is 15 residues long. Germline CDR1 and CDR2: MNHEY and SMNVEV (reference sequence). CDR3 loop: CASSLLGLEGNEQFF. In DNA form, the CDR3 reads TGTGCCAGCAGTTTACTAGGACTAGAGGGTAATGAGCAGTTCTTC.

This clone was counted only a few times. The V call is TRBV30, the J call TRBJ2-7; D might be TRBD2 (7 bases). The germline V and J ends were trimmed by 2 bases and 1 base, with 21 bases remaining between them. The CDR3 consists of 17 residues. Germline lookup yields CDR1 GTSNPN and CDR2 SVGIG (reference sequence). The CDR3 coding sequence is TGTGCCTGGAGTCATACAGGGAGGGTAATTTGGTCCTACGAGCAGTACTTC. It yields the protein CAWSHTGRVIWSYEQYF. Together with reference TRBV30 and TRBJ2-7, the CDR3 gives the full variable domain: SQTIHQWPATLVQPVGSPLSLECTVEGTSNPNLYWYRQAAGRGLQLLFYSVGIGQISSEVPQNLSASRPQDRQFILSSKKLLLSDSGFYLCAWSHTGRVIWSYEQYFGPGTRLTVT.

The chain has TRBV7-2 and TRBJ2-3; no clear D. Looked up from germline, CDR1 is SGHTA and CDR2 is FQGNSA. CDR3 length equals 13 residues. V was clipped by 2 bases and J by 4 bases, with 7 bases between them. In nucleotides, the CDR3 is TGTGCCAGCAGCTTAATGAAGGCAGATACGCAGTATTTT. Protein sequence: CASSLMKADTQYF.

Note on this clone: Other DNA sequences of this sample code for an identical CDR3. The rearrangement uses TRBV5-1 and TRBJ1-5; TRBD1 aligns across 9 bases. V shed 4 bases, J shed 7 bases, and the junction held 6 bases outside the gene matches. Germline V gene lookup returns CDR1 SGHRS and CDR2 YFSETQ. The CDR3 contains 14 residues. CDR3 region: CASSPGQGRQPQHF. The CDR3 bases are TGCGCCAGCAGCCCCGGACAGGGGAGACAGCCCCAGCATTTT. The complete variable domain, with remaining parts taken from reference TRBV5-1 and TRBJ1-5, reads KAGVTQTPRYLIKTRGQQVTLSCSPISGHRSVSWYQQTPGQGLQFLFEYFSETQRNKGNFPGRFSGRQFSNSRSEMNVSTLELGDSALYLCASSPGQGRQPQHFGDGTRLSIL.

The V and J genes are TRBV4-1 and TRBJ1-2, with D perhaps matching TRBD1 (5 bases). V gave up 9 bases and J gave up 5 bases, with 19 bases separating them. The CDR3 runs 14 residues. Germline assignment: CDR1 MGHRA and CDR2 YSYEKL. The CDR3 DNA sequence: TGCGCCAGTGTGGGGGGTCCTCCGACTTATGGCTACACCTTC. Translated: CASVGGPPTYGYTF.

In its sample, this clone was seen a few times. The rearrangement uses TRBV6-1 and TRBJ2-7; either TRBD1 or TRBD2 may fit D (6 bases each). Germline V lookup: CDR1 MNHNS, CDR2 SASEGT. Trimming left V 2 bases short and J 2 bases short, with 13 bases between. The CDR3 is 15 amino acids. CDR3 residues: CASSERGTVPYEQYF. For the CDR3, the DNA is TGTGCCAGCAGTGAAAGGGGGACTGTTCCCTACGAGCAGTACTTC.